Listed below are T cell receptor beta chains from one sample, sequenced in a study of blood T cell repertoires in COVID-19. Here immunoSEQ multiplex PCR was the method, and the copy in TCRdb shows in-frame clones only, minus some. The sample lists 150,000 to 200,000 clones; around 90% were seen once. The sequenced material came from peripheral blood. These receptors all come from a human donor in a cohort sampled during active COVID-19. CDR3s include the opening cysteine and the closing phenylalanine or tryptophan. A D gene is named only where the DNA matches it firmly. The size entry is marked missing in some rows and otherwise reads once, few, many or a size class.

clone_size | j_call | d_call | v_call | cdr3_aa | cdr3_nt
. | TRBJ2-2 | . | TRBV30 | CAWSRAGMNTGELFF | TGTGCCTGGAGTCGGGCAGGGATGAACACCGGGGAGCTGTTTTTT
. | TRBJ2-3 | . | TRBV15 | CATSRVPGSDTQYF | TGTGCCACCAGCAGAGTACCGGGGTCCGATACGCAGTATTTT
. | TRBJ2-7 | TRBD2 | TRBV6-2/TRBV6-3 | CASSLWTSGGRYEQYF | TGTGCCAGCAGTTTGTGGACTAGCGGGGGGAGATACGAGCAGTACTTC
. | TRBJ1-2 | . | TRBV6-1 | CASSEDLKGRRIYGYTF | TGTGCCAGCAGTGAAGATTTGAAGGGGCGCAGGATCTATGGCTACACCTTC
. | TRBJ2-5 | . | TRBV30 | CAWTPSGPTQYF | TGTGCCTGGACCCCCAGCGGACCAACCCAGTACTTC
. | TRBJ1-4 | . | TRBV4-3 | CASSQVGGEKLFF | TGCGCCAGCAGCCAAGTCGGGGGTGAAAAACTGTTTTTT
. | TRBJ2-2 | . | TRBV23-1 | CASSQYPGGRFNTGELFF | TGCGCCAGCAGTCAATACCCCGGAGGGAGATTCAACACCGGGGAGCTGTTTTTT
. | TRBJ2-7 | . | TRBV4-2 | CASSQDKSSYEQYF | TGTGCCAGCAGCCAAGACAAGAGCTCCTACGAGCAGTACTTC
. | TRBJ1-1 | TRBD1 | TRBV4-1 | CASNDHYRGGTEAFF | TGCGCCAGCAACGACCATTACAGGGGTGGGACTGAAGCTTTCTTT
. | TRBJ2-1 | . | TRBV13 | CASSSGGIDNEQFF | TGTGCCAGCAGCTCGGGGGGCATAGACAATGAGCAGTTCTTC
. | TRBJ1-2 | TRBD1 | TRBV24-1 | CATSDFKPGQGLQAYGYTF | TGTGCCACCAGTGATTTCAAACCGGGACAGGGGCTCCAGGCCTATGGCTACACCTTC
. | TRBJ2-7 | TRBD1 | TRBV11-3 | CASSPGTDPSYEQYF | TGTGCCAGCAGCCCCGGGACAGATCCCTCCTACGAGCAGTACTTC
. | TRBJ2-3 | . | TRBV6-2/TRBV6-3 | CASSYEMTGNPTDTQYF | TGTGCCAGCAGTTACGAGATGACGGGTAACCCCACAGATACGCAGTATTTT
. | TRBJ1-2 | . | TRBV19 | CASRNSGYGYTF | TGTGCCAGTAGGAACTCCGGCTATGGCTACACCTTC
. | TRBJ1-3 | . | TRBV19 | CASSVGRSGNTIYF | TGTGCCAGTAGTGTAGGCAGGTCCGGAAACACCATATATTTT
. | TRBJ2-5 | TRBD2 | TRBV6-1 | CASSEGGVGYDYATQYF | TGTGCCAGCAGTGAGGGGGGGGTCGGCTACGACTACGCGACCCAGTACTTC
. | TRBJ1-1 | TRBD1 | TRBV5-1 | CASSLAEDLWDRGNTEAFF | TGCGCCAGCAGCTTGGCTGAAGACTTATGGGACAGGGGAAACACTGAAGCTTTCTTT
. | TRBJ2-7 | TRBD1 | TRBV10-3 | CAISESWDRVDEQYF | TGTGCCATCAGTGAGTCTTGGGACAGGGTAGACGAGCAGTACTTC
. | TRBJ1-2 | . | TRBV29-1 | CSVGAGGRQYGYTF | TGCAGCGTCGGGGCGGGGGGGCGACAGTATGGCTACACCTTC
. | TRBJ2-3 | TRBD1 | TRBV4-3 | CASSQGDGQGGGTDTQYF | TGCGCCAGCAGCCAGGGGGACGGACAAGGGGGCGGCACAGATACGCAGTATTTT
. | TRBJ1-2 | TRBD1 | TRBV4-1 | CASSQGGQTSFGYTF | TGCGCCAGCAGCCAAGGGGGACAGACCTCCTTTGGCTACACCTTC
. | TRBJ2-2 | TRBD2 | TRBV27 | CASSLWSSGTNTGELFF | TGTGCCAGCAGTTTATGGTCTAGCGGGACGAACACCGGGGAGCTGTTTTTT
. | TRBJ2-7 | TRBD2 | TRBV7-2 | CASTNGVPGGEQYF | TGTGCCAGCACGAATGGCGTCCCGGGGGGGGAGCAGTACTTC
. | TRBJ2-7 | TRBD1 | TRBV2 | CASIYGGQGRYEQYF | TGTGCCAGCATCTATGGGGGACAGGGAAGGTACGAGCAGTACTTC
. | TRBJ2-5 | TRBD2 | TRBV3-1/TRBV3-2 | CASSQTRGLAGIETQYF | TGTGCCAGCAGCCAAACCCGGGGACTAGCGGGGATAGAGACCCAGTACTTC
. | TRBJ2-2 | . | TRBV19 | CASSIREPAPGELFF | TGTGCCAGTAGTATACGGGAGCCTGCCCCCGGGGAGCTGTTTTTT
. | TRBJ2-3 | TRBD2 | TRBV5-1 | CASTGRAGSTDTQYF | TGCGCCAGCACGGGTCGAGCGGGAAGCACAGATACGCAGTATTTT
. | TRBJ2-1 | TRBD2 | TRBV4-1 | CASSQDDRASGGPSSYNEQFF | TGCGCCAGCAGCCAAGATGATCGGGCTAGCGGGGGGCCGAGCTCCTACAATGAGCAGTTCTTC
. | TRBJ2-3 | . | TRBV5-1 | CASTATATPGDTQYF | TGCGCCAGCACTGCGACGGCGACCCCAGGAGATACGCAGTATTTT
. | TRBJ1-5 | TRBD1 | TRBV4-3 | CASSQDHTGGQPQHF | TGCGCCAGCAGCCAAGATCACACAGGGGGCCAGCCCCAGCATTTT
. | TRBJ2-6 | . | TRBV4-1 | CASSQDRSRLSGANVLTF | TGCGCCAGCAGCCAAGATCGGTCGCGCCTCTCTGGGGCCAACGTCCTGACTTTC
once | TRBJ2-3 | . | TRBV4-1 | CASSQGQRSTDTQYF | TGCGCCAGCAGCCAAGGACAGAGAAGCACAGATACGCAGTATTTT
. | TRBJ2-7 | . | TRBV6-2/TRBV6-3 | CASSSERTGNSSYEQYF | TGTGCCAGCAGTTCCGAAAGAACAGGAAATTCCTCCTACGAGCAGTACTTC
few | TRBJ1-2 | TRBD1 | TRBV6-6 | CASSFRTGRGGYTF | TGTGCCAGCAGTTTCCGGACAGGGCGGGGAGGCTACACCTTC
once | TRBJ2-1 | TRBD2 | TRBV2 | CASRTLAGVDNEQFF | TGTGCCAGCAGAACACTAGCGGGAGTCGACAATGAGCAGTTCTTC
. | TRBJ2-7 | TRBD1 | TRBV5-1 | CASSPGQGEQYF | TGCGCCAGCAGCCCAGGACAGGGCGAGCAGTACTTC
. | TRBJ2-5 | TRBD2 | TRBV5-1 | CASSIRSGMEETQYF | TGCGCCAGCAGCATACGAAGCGGGATGGAAGAGACCCAGTACTTC
once | TRBJ1-1 | . | TRBV27 | CASSLGRGTEAFF | TGTGCCAGCAGTTTGGGCCGGGGAACTGAAGCTTTCTTT
. | TRBJ2-5 | . | TRBV7-2 | CASSLAGADETQYF | TGTGCCAGCAGCTTAGCGGGGGCGGATGAGACCCAGTACTTC
. | TRBJ1-4 | TRBD1 | TRBV7-9 | CASSLVAPGTGGLKLFF | TGTGCCAGCAGCTTAGTCGCGCCCGGGACAGGGGGGCTAAAACTGTTTTTT
. | TRBJ2-2 | TRBD2 | TRBV3-1/TRBV3-2 | CASSQGPPSGMNTGELFF | TGTGCCAGCAGCCAAGGCCCCCCTAGCGGAATGAACACCGGGGAGCTGTTTTTT
. | TRBJ2-1 | TRBD2 | TRBV7-2 | CASQERGTYNEQFF | TGTGCCAGCCAAGAGCGGGGTACGTACAATGAGCAGTTCTTC
. | TRBJ1-1 | TRBD1 | TRBV10-3 | CAGAGGAGGTEAFF | TGTGCCGGAGCAGGGGGCGCGGGCGGCACTGAAGCTTTCTTT
. | TRBJ2-1 | TRBD2 | TRBV7-2 | CASSYSGGSYNEQFF | TGTGCCAGCAGCTATAGCGGGGGTTCCTACAATGAGCAGTTCTTC
. | TRBJ2-7 | TRBD1 | TRBV5-6 | CASSLGFRTGGYEQYF | TGTGCCAGCAGCTTGGGTTTTCGGACAGGGGGATACGAGCAGTACTTC
. | TRBJ2-5 | TRBD2 | TRBV5-1 | CASSRGAGGIQRYQETQYF | TGCGCCAGCAGCCGTGGGGCGGGGGGTATACAACGGTACCAAGAGACCCAGTACTTC
few | TRBJ2-6 | . | TRBV7-9 | CASSAPGRRASGANVLTF | TGTGCCAGCAGCGCCCCGGGCCGGAGGGCCTCTGGGGCCAACGTCCTGACTTTC
. | TRBJ2-5 | . | TRBV21-1 | CASMLHMKTQYF | TGTGCCAGCATGTTACATATGAAGACCCAGTACTTC
. | TRBJ1-2 | TRBD1 | TRBV20-1 | CSASAGQGDGYTF | TGCAGTGCTAGTGCGGGACAGGGAGATGGCTACACCTTC
once | TRBJ2-3 | TRBD1 | TRBV4-3 | CASSQEYGTGGRTQYF | TGCGCCAGCAGCCAAGAGTACGGGACAGGGGGCCGTACGCAGTATTTT
. | TRBJ2-7 | TRBD2 | TRBV4-1 | CASSPGTNSYEQYF | TGCGCCAGCAGCCCTGGGACTAACTCCTACGAGCAGTACTTC
. | TRBJ1-1 | . | TRBV4-3 | CASSQARQASEAFF | TGCGCCAGCAGCCAAGCAAGACAGGCCTCTGAAGCTTTCTTT
. | TRBJ1-6 | TRBD1 | TRBV6-2/TRBV6-3 | CASSFSGTGSSPLHF | TGTGCCAGCAGTTTTTCCGGGACAGGCTCATCACCCCTCCACTTT
. | TRBJ2-3 | TRBD2 | TRBV6-2/TRBV6-3 | CASSSGGASTDTQYF | TGTGCCAGCAGTAGCGGGGGGGCTAGCACAGATACGCAGTATTTT
. | TRBJ2-1 | TRBD1 | TRBV2 | CASRPGQGYNEQFF | TGTGCCAGCAGACCGGGACAGGGTTACAATGAGCAGTTCTTC